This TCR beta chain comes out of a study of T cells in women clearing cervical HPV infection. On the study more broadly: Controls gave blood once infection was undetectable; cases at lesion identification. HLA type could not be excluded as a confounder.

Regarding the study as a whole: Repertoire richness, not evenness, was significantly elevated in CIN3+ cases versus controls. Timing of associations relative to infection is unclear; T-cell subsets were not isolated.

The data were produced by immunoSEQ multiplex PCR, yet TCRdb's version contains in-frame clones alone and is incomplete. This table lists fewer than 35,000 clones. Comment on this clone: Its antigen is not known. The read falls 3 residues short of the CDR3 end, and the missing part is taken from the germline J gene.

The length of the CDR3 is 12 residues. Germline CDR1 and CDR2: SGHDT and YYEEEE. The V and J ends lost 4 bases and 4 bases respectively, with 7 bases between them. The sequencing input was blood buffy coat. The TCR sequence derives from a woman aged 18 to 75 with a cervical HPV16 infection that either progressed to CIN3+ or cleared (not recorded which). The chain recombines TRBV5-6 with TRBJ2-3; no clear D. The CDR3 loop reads CASSPGADTQYF. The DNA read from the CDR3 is TGTGCCAGCAGCCCGGGTGCAGATACG.